The 15 T cell receptor beta chains presented below share a single source sample, sequenced in a study of cytomegalovirus exposure and HLA in healthy donors. The study ran its PCR with 60 Vbeta and 13 Jbeta primers. Libraries were prepared by immunoSEQ multiplex PCR; TCRdb keeps only in-frame clonotypes and omits some of them. The listing contains approximately 150,000 clones. Sequencing used PBMCs. These receptors were taken from a woman aged 40-49 years in good health and CMV-seronegative.

This chain uses TRBV28 with TRBJ1-1; 12 bases fit TRBD1. This CDR3 is 14 amino acids long. The germline V gene encodes CDR1 MDHEN and CDR2 SYDVKM. Unmatched junction bases numbered 5, after V lost 6 bases and J lost 6 bases. As DNA, the CDR3 is TGTGCCAGCAGCTCGGGACAGGGGGCGGCTGAAGCTTTCTTT. Protein: CASSSGQGAAEAFF.

This chain connects TRBV5-4 to TRBJ1-3; TRBD1 matches 7 bases. The CDR3 contains 16 residues. The germline CDR1 and CDR2 sequences are SGHNT and YYREEE (reference sequence). V trimming: 2 bases; J trimming: 0 bases; junction bases outside the gene matches: 5. The CDR3 DNA sequence: TGTGCCAGCAGCTTACGGACAGGCTACTCTGGAAACACCATATATTTT. Its protein is CASSLRTGYSGNTIYF. Looking up the rest from reference TRBV5-4 and TRBJ1-3 gives the full variable domain: ETGVTQSPTHLIKTRGQQVTLRCSSQSGHNTVSWYQQALGQGPQFIFQYYREEENGRGNFPPRFSGLQFPNYSSELNVNALELDDSALYLCASSLRTGYSGNTIYFGEGSWLTVV.

The chain couples TRBV28 to TRBJ2-1; 9 bases fit TRBD1. The germline V gene encodes CDR1 MDHEN and CDR2 SYDVKM. CDR3 length: 19 amino acids. Trimming removed 4 bases from V and 1 base from J; junction bases left unmatched: 14. The CDR3 sequence: CASSSSPGTGMGSYNEQFF. The CDR3 DNA reads TGTGCCAGCAGTTCCAGTCCCGGGACAGGGATGGGTTCCTACAATGAGCAGTTCTTC.

This sequence joins TRBV5-6 and TRBJ2-7, with D uncertain. Germline CDR1 reads SGHDT; CDR2 reads YYEEEE. CDR3 length equals 11 residues. V was shortened by 2 bases and J by 6 bases, with 6 bases between the two germline ends. The CDR3 loop is CASSFGGEQYF. The CDR3 DNA is TGTGCCAGCAGCTTCGGTGGCGAGCAGTACTTC.

This chain joins TRBV6-5 and TRBJ1-2, with 9 bases identical to TRBD1. Germline CDR1 reads MNHEY; CDR2 reads SVGAGI. CDR3 length: 12 residues. Trimming removed 8 bases from V and 5 bases from J; junction bases left unmatched: 3. CDR3 residues: CASGTGRYGYTF. As DNA, the CDR3 is TGTGCCAGCGGGACAGGGCGGTATGGCTACACCTTC.

The rearrangement joins TRBV10-3 to TRBJ2-2, with TRBD1 identical over 9 bases. CDR1 is ENHRY, CDR2 SYGVKD, per germline. Losses at the gene ends were 11 bases for V and 5 bases for J; bases not matched to a gene: 12. The CDR3 has 15 residues. CDR3: CASRGDRVMTGELFF. The CDR3 bases are TGTGCCTCACGGGGGGACAGGGTAATGACCGGGGAGCTGTTTTTT.

The chain couples TRBV5-5 to TRBJ2-6; D gene uncertain. The CDR3 has 15 residues. Germline V gene data show CDR1 as SGHKS and CDR2 as YYEKEE (reference sequence). Between the trimmed V and J ends, which lost 4 bases and 2 bases, there was a span of 10 bases. The CDR3 bases are TGTGCCAGCAGCCCCGGCGACACTGGGGCCAACGTCCTGACTTTC. Its protein is CASSPGDTGANVLTF.

The chain recombines TRBV4-2 with TRBJ2-1; D uncertain. Trimming removed 0 bases from V and 8 bases from J, with 11 bases in between. This CDR3 has 14 residues. In germline, CDR1 is LGHNA, CDR2 YNFKEQ. For the CDR3, the DNA is TGTGCCAGCAGCCAAGATGCGGCTTTCGATGAGCAGTTCTTC. Translated, it gives CASSQDAAFDEQFF.

The chain employs TRBV10-3 and TRBJ2-1, with TRBD2 matching 14 bases. V was clipped by 6 bases and J by 0 bases; unmatched bases: 4. The CDR3 contains 17 residues. The germline gives CDR1 ENHRY, CDR2 SYGVKD. The CDR3 here is CAIRGGTSGGSYNEQFF. CDR3 sequence (DNA): TGTGCCATCAGGGGGGGGACTAGCGGGGGCTCCTACAATGAGCAGTTCTTC.

The gene calls are TRBV29-1 and TRBJ2-5; D perhaps matches TRBD1 (7 bases). This CDR3 comprises 13 residues. CDR1 SQVTM and CDR2 ANQGSEA come from the germline V gene. The V end lost 3 bases, the J end lost 1 base, and 9 bases lay between the germline ends. The CDR3 nucleotides read TGCAGCGTTGACAGGGGGGCCCAAGAGACCCAGTACTTC. This sequence encodes CSVDRGAQETQYF.

The chain couples TRBV2 to TRBJ1-2; the D is unclear. Deletions cut 4 bases from V and 6 bases from J, with 15 bases between. Germline CDR1 and CDR2: SNHLY and FYNNEI. The CDR3 has 14 residues. The CDR3 nucleotides are TGTGCCAGCAGTGCGTTGCGGGGATCGGATGGCTACACCTTC. Translated: CASSALRGSDGYTF.

The V gene is TRBV5-4, the J gene TRBJ1-1; D is possibly TRBD1 (6 bases). The CDR3 totals 16 residues. Germline loops: CDR1 SGHNT, CDR2 YYREEE (reference sequence). V lost 0 bases and J 0 bases, leaving 12 bases between the germline ends. CDR3 region: CASSLENRVMNTEAFF. DNA of the CDR3: TGTGCCAGCAGCTTGGAGAACAGGGTGATGAACACTGAAGCTTTCTTT.

The chain joins TRBV4-2 to TRBJ2-1; 9 bases are a match to TRBD2. The germline gives CDR1 LGHNA, CDR2 YNFKEQ. With V trimmed by 4 bases and J by 5 bases, 6 bases remained unmatched. The CDR3 is 15 amino acids. The CDR3 is CASSLSSGANNEQFF. The CDR3 DNA sequence: TGTGCCAGCAGCCTTTCTAGCGGGGCGAACAATGAGCAGTTCTTC.

CDR3 sequence reads: CASSLTRTEQYF. In nucleotides, the CDR3 is TGTGCCAGCAGCCTTACTAGAACCGAGCAGTACTTC. This rearrangement joins TRBV7-8 to TRBJ2-7, with D possibly matching TRBD2 (5 bases). CDR1 SGHVS and CDR2 FQNEAQ come from the germline V gene. The CDR3 length is 12 residues. The V and J ends lost 5 bases and 6 bases respectively, with 11 bases between them.

V is TRBV7-9 and J is TRBJ1-2; TRBD1 agrees at 7 bases. The germline V gene encodes CDR1 SEHNR and CDR2 FQNEAQ (reference sequence). The trim removed 5 bases at V and 5 bases at J, leaving 11 bases unmatched. The CDR3 contains 15 residues. CDR3 nucleotide sequence: TGTGCCAGCAGCCCACCGGAGACAGGGACATATGGCTACACCTTC. Translated: CASSPPETGTYGYTF.